The source of this TCR beta chain is a study of blood T cell repertoires in COVID-19. For the study at large: Samples of COVID-19 (acute and convalescent) were obtained from the United States, Italy and Spain. The cDNA or gDNA used as material had been derived from T cells, B-cell-depleted T cells, or PBMCs.

Methods used by the authors: By means of reference gene primer amplification, nucleated cell counts were estimated. Using immunoSEQ multiplex PCR, the repertoire was profiled, and TCRdb retains in-frame clones only, with some absent. V, J and clone size derive from that table, while D and trimming were established from the DNA sequence. The repertoire consists of 200,000 to 250,000 clones, with roughly 84% occurring once and the leading ten covering about 3.8%. Unmatched junction bases numbered 12, after V lost 4 bases and J lost 0 bases. Germline CDR1 KGHDR, CDR2 SFDVKD. The CDR3 has 19 amino acids.

The specimen was peripheral blood. This sequence joins TRBV24-1 and TRBJ1-5, with 9 bases aligning to TRBD1. This clonotype was obtained from an elderly woman with acute or convalescent COVID-19. The CDR3 sequence: CATSEEDRGRTNSNQPQHF. DNA of the CDR3: TGTGCCACCAGTGAGGAGGACAGGGGACGAACAAATAGCAATCAGCCCCAGCATTTT.